The clone carrying this TCR beta chain was picked up a small number of times. Its antigen is not known. The data originate from a study of CD8 T cells in ankylosing spondylitis. Per the germline V gene, CDR1 is SGDLS and CDR2 is YYNGEE. CDR3 size: 14 residues. Between the trimmed V and J ends, which lost 4 bases and 3 bases, there was a span of 14 bases. In making TCR beta libraries, quantitative 5'-RACE with molecular barcodes was used. Each CDR3 protein gets one entry after TCRdb re-called the 5' RACE reads with MiXCR. The sample holds fewer than 250,000 distinct CDR3 sequences; approximately 10% are singletons and the top ten take under 25%. Study-wide results and caveats: Peripheral blood samples showed relatively rare disease-linked clones, and these clones were CD8+. Clones tied to disease were said to be significantly enriched in matched ankylosing spondylitis synovial fluid. In reactive arthritis synovial fluid and blood, some motif variants had been reported before.

The sequence was collected from a male donor with ankylosing spondylitis or in good health (not recorded which). The source material was blood, either unsorted or a sorted T cell fraction (not recorded which). The chain uses TRBV9 and TRBJ2-7, with D tentatively TRBD1 or TRBD2 (5 bases each). The CDR3 bases are TGTGCCAGCAGCCGTGCCGGGGCGTACTACGAGCAGTACTTC. The encoded protein is CASSRAGAYYEQYF.